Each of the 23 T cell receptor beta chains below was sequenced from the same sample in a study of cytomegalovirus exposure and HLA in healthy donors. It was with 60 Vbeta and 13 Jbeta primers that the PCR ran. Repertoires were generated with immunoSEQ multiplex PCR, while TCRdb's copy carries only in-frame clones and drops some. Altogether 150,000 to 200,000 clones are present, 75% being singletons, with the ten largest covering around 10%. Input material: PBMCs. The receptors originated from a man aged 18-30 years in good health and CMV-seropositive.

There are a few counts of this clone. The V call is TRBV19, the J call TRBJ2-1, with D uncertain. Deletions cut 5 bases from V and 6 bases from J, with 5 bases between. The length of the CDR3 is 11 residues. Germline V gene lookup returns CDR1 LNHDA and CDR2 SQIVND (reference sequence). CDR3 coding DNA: TGTGCCAGTAGTGGAGCCAATGAGCAGTTCTTC. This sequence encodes CASSGANEQFF.

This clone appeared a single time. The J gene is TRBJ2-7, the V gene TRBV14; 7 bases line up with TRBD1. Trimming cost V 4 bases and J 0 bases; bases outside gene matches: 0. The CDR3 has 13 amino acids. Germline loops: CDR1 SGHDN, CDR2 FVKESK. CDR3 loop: CASSRDSSYEQYF. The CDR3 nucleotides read TGTGCCAGCAGCCGGGACAGCTCCTACGAGCAGTACTTC.

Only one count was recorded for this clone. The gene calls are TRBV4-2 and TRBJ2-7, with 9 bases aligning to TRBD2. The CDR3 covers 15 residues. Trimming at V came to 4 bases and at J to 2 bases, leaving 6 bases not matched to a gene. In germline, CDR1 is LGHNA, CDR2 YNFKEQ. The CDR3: CASSPLAGRPYEQYF. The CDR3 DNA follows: TGTGCCAGCAGCCCGCTAGCGGGGCGTCCCTACGAGCAGTACTTC.

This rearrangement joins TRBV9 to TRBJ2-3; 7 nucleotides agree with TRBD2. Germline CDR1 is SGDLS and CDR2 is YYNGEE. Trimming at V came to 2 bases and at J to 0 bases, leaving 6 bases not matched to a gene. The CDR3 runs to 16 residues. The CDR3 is CASSVLAALSTDTQYF. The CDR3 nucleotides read TGTGCCAGCAGCGTCCTAGCGGCCCTTAGCACAGATACGCAGTATTTT.

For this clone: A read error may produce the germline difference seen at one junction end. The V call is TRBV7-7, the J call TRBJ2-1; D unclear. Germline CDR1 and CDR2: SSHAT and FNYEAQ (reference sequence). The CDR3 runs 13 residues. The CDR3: CASSFSGYNEQFF. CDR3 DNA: TGTGCTAGCAGCTTCTCCGGGTACAATGAGCAGTTCTTC.

The CDR3 region is CATSRTGTSGYNEQFF. CDR3 sequence (DNA): TGTGCCACCAGCCGAACGGGTACTAGCGGGTACAATGAGCAGTTCTTC. This chain joins TRBV15 and TRBJ2-1, with TRBD2 identical over 9 bases. Unmatched junction bases numbered 9, after V lost 5 bases and J lost 4 bases. This CDR3 is built from 16 residues. Germline CDR1 LNHNV, CDR2 YYDKDF (reference sequence).

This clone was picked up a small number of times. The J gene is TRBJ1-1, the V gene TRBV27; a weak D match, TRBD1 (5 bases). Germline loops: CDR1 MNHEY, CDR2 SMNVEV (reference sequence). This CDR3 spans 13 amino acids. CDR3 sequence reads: CAAGIRMNTEAFF. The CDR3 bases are TGTGCAGCAGGGATTCGAATGAACACTGAAGCTTTCTTT.

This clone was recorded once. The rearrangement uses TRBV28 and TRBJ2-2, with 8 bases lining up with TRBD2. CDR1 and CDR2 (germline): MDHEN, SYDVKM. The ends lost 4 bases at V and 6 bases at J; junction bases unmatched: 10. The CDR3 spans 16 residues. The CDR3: CASSSGASGGAGELFF. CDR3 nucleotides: TGTGCCAGCAGTTCGGGAGCGAGCGGGGGTGCCGGGGAGCTGTTTTTT.

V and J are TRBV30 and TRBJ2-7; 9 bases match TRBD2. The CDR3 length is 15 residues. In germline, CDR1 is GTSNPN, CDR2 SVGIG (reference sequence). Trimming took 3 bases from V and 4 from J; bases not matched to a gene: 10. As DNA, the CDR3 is TGTGCCTGGAGCACCCCCAGGACTAGCGTGTACGAGCAGTACTTC. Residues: CAWSTPRTSVYEQYF.

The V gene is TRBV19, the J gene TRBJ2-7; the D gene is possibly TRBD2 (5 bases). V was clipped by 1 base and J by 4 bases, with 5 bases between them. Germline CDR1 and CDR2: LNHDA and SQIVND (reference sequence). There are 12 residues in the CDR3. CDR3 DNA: TGTGCCAGTAGTATAGGGGAGTACGAGCAGTACTTC. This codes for CASSIGEYEQYF.

The CDR3 coding sequence is TGCGCCAGCAGCTTGGAGCGAGAATTGAACACTGAAGCTTTCTTT. Its translation is CASSLERELNTEAFF. V gene TRBV5-1 combines with J gene TRBJ1-1; no reliable D call. From germline, CDR1 is SGHRS and CDR2 YFSETQ. This CDR3 region has 15 residues. V lost 0 bases to trimming and J lost 0 bases, with 9 bases between them.

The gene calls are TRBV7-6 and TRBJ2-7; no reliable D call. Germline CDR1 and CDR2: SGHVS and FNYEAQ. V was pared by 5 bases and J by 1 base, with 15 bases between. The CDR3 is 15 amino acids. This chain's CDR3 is CASSVDSLTSYEQYF. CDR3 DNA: TGTGCCAGCAGCGTCGACTCCCTTACATCCTACGAGCAGTACTTC.

The DNA of the CDR3 is TGTGCCAGCAGTAGTCGAGGGGGCGCCTATGGCTACACCTTC. The encoded protein is CASSSRGGAYGYTF. The chain couples TRBV27 to TRBJ1-2; 7 bases match TRBD1. The CDR3 spans 14 residues. CDR1 is MNHEY, CDR2 SMNVEV, per germline (reference sequence). With 5 bases clipped from V and 4 bases from J, the junction kept 7 bases outside the gene matches.

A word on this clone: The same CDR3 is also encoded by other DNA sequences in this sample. CDR3 loop: CASSLGRGTEAFF. The DNA for the CDR3 is TGTGCCAGCAGTTTGGGGCGGGGCACTGAAGCTTTCTTT. The chain carries TRBV28 and TRBJ1-1, with D possibly TRBD1 on 5 matching bases. CDR1 and CDR2 from the germline V gene are MDHEN and SYDVKM. The CDR3 loop spans 13 amino acids. Trimming took off 3 bases at V and 4 bases at J, with 9 bases between the two ends.

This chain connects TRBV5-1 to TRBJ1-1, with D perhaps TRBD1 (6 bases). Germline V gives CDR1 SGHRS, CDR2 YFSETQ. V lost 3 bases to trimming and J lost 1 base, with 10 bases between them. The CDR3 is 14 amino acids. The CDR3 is CASSYRGANTEAFF. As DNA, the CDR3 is TGCGCCAGCAGCTATCGGGGGGCGAACACTGAAGCTTTCTTT.

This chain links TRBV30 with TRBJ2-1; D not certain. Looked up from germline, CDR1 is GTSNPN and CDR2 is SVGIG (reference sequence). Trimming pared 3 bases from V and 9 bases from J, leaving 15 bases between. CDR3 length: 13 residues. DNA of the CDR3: TGTGCCTGGAGAGGTCCGCGGTTGGGTGAGCAGTTCTTC. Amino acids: CAWRGPRLGEQFF.

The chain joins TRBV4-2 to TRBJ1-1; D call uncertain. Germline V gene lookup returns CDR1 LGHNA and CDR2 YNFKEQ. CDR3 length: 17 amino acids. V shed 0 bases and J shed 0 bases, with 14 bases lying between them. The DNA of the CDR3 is TGTGCCAGCAGCCAAGATTTTCAGTATACCATGAACACTGAAGCTTTCTTT. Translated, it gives CASSQDFQYTMNTEAFF.

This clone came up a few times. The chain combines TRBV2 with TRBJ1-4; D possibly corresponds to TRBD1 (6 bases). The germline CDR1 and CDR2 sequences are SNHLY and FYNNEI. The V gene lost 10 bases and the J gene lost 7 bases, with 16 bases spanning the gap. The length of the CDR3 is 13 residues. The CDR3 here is CATHRDMGEKLFF. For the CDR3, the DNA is TGTGCCACCCACCGGGACATGGGTGAAAAACTGTTTTTT.

CDR3 amino acids: CSVQGGPDRIQETQYF. The CDR3 coding sequence is TGCAGCGTTCAGGGGGGACCGGACAGGATACAAGAGACCCAGTACTTC. The chain links TRBV29-1 to TRBJ2-5, with TRBD1 as a possible D gene (7 bases). The CDR3 totals 16 residues. Germline-derived CDR1 and CDR2 are SQVTM and ANQGSEA. V lost 5 bases and J lost 2, with 21 bases in between.

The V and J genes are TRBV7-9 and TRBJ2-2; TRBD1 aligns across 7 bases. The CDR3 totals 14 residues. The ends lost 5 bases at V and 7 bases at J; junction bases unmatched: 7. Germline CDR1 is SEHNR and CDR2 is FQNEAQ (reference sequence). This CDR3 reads CASSLTGSGGELFF. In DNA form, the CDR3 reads TGTGCCAGCAGCCTGACAGGGTCTGGCGGGGAGCTGTTTTTT.

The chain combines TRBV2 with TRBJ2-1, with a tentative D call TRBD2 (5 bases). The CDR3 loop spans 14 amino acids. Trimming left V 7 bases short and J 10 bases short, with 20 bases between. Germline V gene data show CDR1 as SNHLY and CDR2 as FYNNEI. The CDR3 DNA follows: TGTGCCAGCACCCTAGAAGGTGCTAGCAACGAGCAGTTCTTC. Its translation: CASTLEGASNEQFF.

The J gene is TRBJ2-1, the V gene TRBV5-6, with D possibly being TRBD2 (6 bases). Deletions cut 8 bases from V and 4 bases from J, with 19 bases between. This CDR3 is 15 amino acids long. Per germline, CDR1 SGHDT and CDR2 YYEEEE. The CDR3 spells CARNKTGGAYNEQFF. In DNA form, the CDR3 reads TGTGCCAGGAACAAAACAGGAGGGGCATACAATGAGCAGTTCTTC.

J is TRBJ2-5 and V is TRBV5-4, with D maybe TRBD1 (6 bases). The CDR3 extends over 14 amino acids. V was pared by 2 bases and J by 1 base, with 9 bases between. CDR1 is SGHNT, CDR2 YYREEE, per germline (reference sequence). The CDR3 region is CASSFYRVQETQYF. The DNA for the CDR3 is TGTGCCAGCAGCTTTTACAGGGTCCAAGAGACCCAGTACTTC.